The 18 T cell receptor beta chains below were found in one sample sequenced in a study of T cells in localized non-small cell lung cancer. Clones were sequenced by immunoSEQ multiplex PCR, and TCRdb holds only the in-frame ones, with some missing. This table has roughly 48,000 clones, roughly 75% appearing once. The sequences come from PBMCs, collected before any cancer treatment. The receptors stem from a woman aged 40 to 75 with stage II lung adenocarcinoma.

V and J are TRBV30 and TRBJ1-2; D not resolved. The CDR3 totals 14 residues. Germline V gives CDR1 GTSNPN, CDR2 SVGIG (reference sequence). Trimming stripped 0 bases from V and 0 bases from J, with 8 bases between. The CDR3 nucleotides are TGTGCCTGGAGTGTTAAATCCCCTAACTATGGCTACACCTTC. It specifies CAWSVKSPNYGYTF.

The V and J genes are TRBV7-9 and TRBJ2-3; TRBD2 aligns across 11 bases. This CDR3 region has 16 residues. V gave up 1 base and J gave up 2 bases; unmatched junction bases: 2. Germline V gene sequence: CDR1 SEHNR, CDR2 FQNEAQ (reference sequence). The CDR3 sequence is CASSLVAGGNTDTQYF. The CDR3 region has the DNA TGTGCCAGCAGCTTAGTAGCGGGGGGGAACACAGATACGCAGTATTTT.

The J gene is TRBJ2-2, the V gene TRBV7-3, with D perhaps given as TRBD1 or TRBD2 (6 bases each). V lost 1 base and J 2 bases, leaving 11 bases between the germline ends. Germline loops: CDR1 SGHTA, CDR2 FQGTGA. CDR3 length: 16 residues. CDR3 residues: CASSLNGGSNTGELFF. The CDR3 nucleotides read TGTGCCAGCAGCTTAAACGGGGGCAGTAACACCGGGGAGCTGTTTTTT.

The V call is TRBV7-2, the J call TRBJ1-4, with D unclear. Trimming removed 0 bases at V and 8 bases at J, with 13 bases between. Germline-derived CDR1 and CDR2 are SGHTA and FQGNSA. The CDR3 sequence is 15 residues long. CDR3 DNA sequence: TGTGCCAGCAGCTTAGCTCGTACCCTCGGGGAAAAACTGTTTTTT. It translates to CASSLARTLGEKLFF.

The chain combines TRBV27 with TRBJ2-7; D tentatively reads TRBD1 or TRBD2 (5 bases each). The length of the CDR3 is 17 residues. From germline, CDR1 is MNHEY and CDR2 SMNVEV (reference sequence). V lost 5 bases and J 0 bases, leaving 20 bases between the germline ends. The CDR3 protein is CASSKAREPSFSYEQYF. CDR3 sequence (DNA): TGTGCCAGCAGTAAGGCCAGGGAGCCATCCTTCTCCTACGAGCAGTACTTC.

CDR3 nucleotide sequence: TGTGCCAGCAGGTCAGGTTCGACCTACAATGAGCAGTTCTTC. This translates into CASRSGSTYNEQFF. The chain employs TRBV14 and TRBJ2-1; D gene ambiguous. CDR3 length: 14 amino acids. Trimming shortened V by 6 bases and J by 2 bases, and 11 bases separated the two germline ends. The germline V gene encodes CDR1 SGHDN and CDR2 FVKESK.

The rearrangement links TRBV6-1 to TRBJ1-2; D is possibly TRBD1 (5 bases). V was cut by 6 bases and J by 10 bases, with 24 bases left in between. Germline CDR1 and CDR2: MNHNS and SASEGT. The CDR3 has 15 amino acids. In DNA, the CDR3 is TGTGCCAGCAGCAATCGCGGGACGGCGGAATCAGTCTACACCTTC. This codes for CASSNRGTAESVYTF.

This chain uses TRBV5-8 with TRBJ1-5; D is uncertain. This CDR3 spans 13 amino acids. V shed 4 bases and J shed 7 bases, with 12 bases lying between them. Germline CDR1 and CDR2: SGHTS and YDEGEE. CDR3 DNA: TGTGCCAGCAGCACGGGATTGGGCCAGCCCCAGCATTTT. Protein product: CASSTGLGQPQHF.

This rearrangement joins TRBV28 to TRBJ1-1; a possible D gene is TRBD1 (5 bases). Germline V lookup: CDR1 MDHEN, CDR2 SYDVKM. V was trimmed by 2 bases and J by 5 bases, leaving 12 bases between them. The CDR3 loop spans 14 amino acids. The CDR3 loop is CASSLGERGTEAFF. The CDR3 region has the DNA TGTGCCAGCAGTTTAGGCGAACGGGGGACTGAAGCTTTCTTT.

The gene calls are TRBV5-1 and TRBJ1-1, with 7 bases aligning to TRBD1. The CDR3 is made up of 12 amino acids. With V trimmed by 6 bases and J by 2 bases, 1 base remained unmatched. Germline V lookup: CDR1 SGHRS, CDR2 YFSETQ. DNA for the CDR3: TGCGCCAGCATAGGGGGCAACACTGAAGCTTTCTTT. Its translation: CASIGGNTEAFF.

The gene calls are TRBV6-5 and TRBJ2-1, with 9 bases that match TRBD1. V lost 6 bases, J lost 1 base, and 4 bases stayed unmatched. Germline assignment: CDR1 MNHEY and CDR2 SVGAGI. The CDR3 totals 15 residues. The chain's CDR3 is CASSGQGMSYNEQFF. As DNA, the CDR3 is TGTGCCAGCAGCGGACAGGGGATGTCCTACAATGAGCAGTTCTTC.

This chain's CDR3 is CASSQDWKRSETQYF. CDR3 sequence (DNA): TGCGCCAGCAGCCAAGATTGGAAACGGTCCGAGACCCAGTACTTC. The chain uses TRBV4-3 and TRBJ2-5; D gene uncertain. CDR3 length: 15 residues. V gave up 0 bases and J gave up 5 bases, with 13 bases separating them. Germline CDR1 LGHNA, CDR2 YSLEER.

The chain combines TRBV7-2 with TRBJ1-6; D is unclear. Germline V lookup: CDR1 SGHTA, CDR2 FQGNSA. V lost 1 base to trimming and J lost 7 bases, with 11 bases between them. This CDR3 spans 15 amino acids. CDR3 bases: TGTGCCAGCAGCTTAGAGGTTGGTGCGAATTCACCCCTCCACTTT. The encoded protein is CASSLEVGANSPLHF.

The CDR3 DNA sequence: TGCAGCGGTGTTCCGGGGGAAGGGTATACGCAGTATTTT. Translated, it gives CSGVPGEGYTQYF. The rearrangement uses TRBV29-1 and TRBJ2-3; a weak D match, TRBD2 (6 bases). The ends were cut back, 7 bases at V and 7 bases at J, with 18 bases in the middle. The CDR3 contains 13 residues. The V gene's germline CDR1 is SQVTM and CDR2 ANQGSEA.

This clone was recorded once. V is TRBV7-3 and J is TRBJ1-5, with D possibly TRBD1 on 5 matching bases. The ends were cut back, 2 bases at V and 0 bases at J, with 8 bases in the middle. Germline V gives CDR1 SGHTA, CDR2 FQGTGA. The CDR3 runs to 15 residues. In DNA, the CDR3 is TGTGCCAGCAGCTTAGAGGGGTATAGCAATCAGCCCCAGCATTTT. Protein sequence: CASSLEGYSNQPQHF.

This clone was seen only a few times. This chain links TRBV7-2 with TRBJ2-5; TRBD1 aligns across 9 bases. The CDR3 runs 15 residues. Germline assignment: CDR1 SGHTA and CDR2 FQGNSA. With 4 bases clipped from V and 4 bases from J, the junction kept 7 bases outside the gene matches. CDR3 loop: CASSWLTGGRETQYF. In nucleotides, the CDR3 is TGTGCCAGCAGCTGGCTTACAGGGGGCAGAGAGACCCAGTACTTC.

The table lists this clone with a count of one. The chain joins TRBV9 to TRBJ2-1, with D possibly being TRBD1 (5 bases). The CDR3 is 13 amino acids. V lost 2 bases and J lost 5, with 8 bases in between. Per the germline V gene, CDR1 is SGDLS and CDR2 is YYNGEE. The CDR3 DNA follows: TGTGCCAGCAGCGTGGGGCCCGACAATGAGCAGTTCTTC. Encoded protein: CASSVGPDNEQFF.

This clone was seen a single time. The rearrangement links TRBV7-3 to TRBJ2-3, with D possibly TRBD1 on 5 matching bases. The V end was cut by 6 bases, the J end by 4 bases, with 14 bases between. The CDR3 is made up of 14 amino acids. Germline CDR1 is SGHTA and CDR2 is FQGTGA. CDR3 DNA sequence: TGTGCCAGCAGTCGCGGTCAGGGTGCAGATACGCAGTATTTT. This sequence encodes CASSRGQGADTQYF.